Following are 29 T cell receptor beta chains from one sample sequenced in a study of Ad26.COV2.S vaccination and SARS-CoV-2 variants. The treatment was: some 19 received Ad26.COV2.S at low or high dose, single or two shots; a few received placebo; per-sample allocation not given. Repertoires come from day 63 after the first vaccine or placebo injection. TCRdb's copy holds only in-frame clones and misses some; the assay was immunoSEQ multiplex PCR. The repertoire holds approximately 300,000 clones, with 85% as singletons. Here the sequenced sample was peripheral blood, taken in a trial of Ad26.COV2.S vaccine versus placebo. The receptors here all came from a person between 18 and 59 years old who received the Ad26.COV2.S COVID-19 vaccine or a placebo.

The chain couples TRBV4-1 to TRBJ1-4; D unresolved. V was clipped by 1 base and J by 8 bases, with 5 bases between them. The CDR3 runs 12 residues. CDR1 and CDR2 (germline): MGHRA, YSYEKL. The CDR3 region is CASSQGEEKLFF. The CDR3 DNA is TGCGCCAGCAGCCAAGGAGAGGAAAAACTGTTTTTT.

This chain joins TRBV4-1 and TRBJ2-7; possible D gene TRBD1, 6 bases. Germline lookup yields CDR1 MGHRA and CDR2 YSYEKL. The V end lost 3 bases, the J end lost 3 bases, and 21 bases lay between the germline ends. This CDR3 has 17 residues. CDR3: CASSHRFRGTPLYEQYF. For the CDR3, the DNA is TGCGCCAGCAGCCACCGGTTTAGGGGGACCCCGCTCTACGAGCAGTACTTC.

The rearrangement joins TRBV13 to TRBJ1-4; 8 positions agree with TRBD1. This CDR3 is 15 amino acids long. J gave up 1 base and V 5 bases, and 3 bases lay outside the gene matches. Germline V lookup: CDR1 PRHDT, CDR2 FYEKMQ (reference sequence). The CDR3 sequence is CASSAGQGTNEKLFF. CDR3 in DNA: TGTGCCAGCAGCGCTGGACAGGGAACTAATGAAAAACTGTTTTTT. The complete variable domain, with remaining parts taken from reference TRBV13 and TRBJ1-4, reads AAGVIQSPRHLIKEKRETATLKCYPIPRHDTVYWYQQGPGQDPQFLISFYEKMQSDKGSIPDRFSAQQFSDYHSELNMSSLELGDSALYFCASSAGQGTNEKLFFGSGTQLSVL.

The rearrangement uses TRBV7-9 and TRBJ2-7; D perhaps matches TRBD1 (5 bases). The CDR3 is made up of 14 amino acids. In germline, CDR1 is SEHNR, CDR2 FQNEAQ (reference sequence). Trimming removed 5 bases from V and 5 bases from J, with 16 bases in between. CDR3 sequence reads: CASSHNDRANEQYF. The DNA for the CDR3 is TGTGCCAGCAGCCATAACGACAGAGCCAACGAGCAGTACTTC.

The rearrangement joins TRBV5-1 to TRBJ2-1; TRBD1 matches at 7 bases. The ends lost 5 bases at V and 3 bases at J; junction bases unmatched: 5. The CDR3 covers 14 residues. Germline V gene sequence: CDR1 SGHRS, CDR2 YFSETQ. The CDR3 reads CASSGRGIYNEQFF. The CDR3 region has the DNA TGCGCCAGCAGTGGCAGGGGGATCTACAATGAGCAGTTCTTC.

The chain employs TRBV7-9 and TRBJ2-4, with D tentatively TRBD1 or TRBD2 (6 bases each). Deletions cut 5 bases from V and 8 bases from J, with 19 bases between. The CDR3 contains 15 residues. Germline CDR1 is SEHNR and CDR2 is FQNEAQ (reference sequence). Here the CDR3 DNA reads TGTGCCAGCAGCCACCCGACGGGGGCCTTGGACATTCAGTACTTC. It codes for CASSHPTGALDIQYF.

This clone has only a few counts. This rearrangement joins TRBV10-2 to TRBJ1-4, with D tentatively TRBD1 (5 bases). The CDR3 covers 13 residues. Per the germline V gene, CDR1 is WSHSY and CDR2 is SAAADI. Deletions cut 10 bases from V and 3 bases from J, with 12 bases between. CDR3 DNA sequence: TGCGCCAAGCAGCAGGGCCCTAATGAAAAACTGTTTTTT. This codes for CAKQQGPNEKLFF.

V and J are TRBV2 and TRBJ2-7; possible D gene TRBD2, 5 bases. V was shortened by 5 bases and J by 1 base, with 9 bases between the two germline ends. There are 13 residues in the CDR3. Germline lookup yields CDR1 SNHLY and CDR2 FYNNEI. In DNA, the CDR3 is TGTGCCAGCAGTCCGCGAGGGTCCTACGAGCAGTACTTC. It yields the protein CASSPRGSYEQYF.

The chain uses TRBV7-2 and TRBJ2-3; TRBD2 matches 8 bases. V dropped 5 bases and J dropped 1; count of bases not matched to a gene: 8. Germline V gene lookup returns CDR1 SGHTA and CDR2 FQGNSA. The CDR3 contains 16 residues. The CDR3 is CASSTKTSARTDTQYF. The CDR3 bases are TGTGCCAGCAGCACCAAGACTAGCGCCCGCACAGATACGCAGTATTTT. The full variable domain, completed using reference TRBV7-2 and TRBJ2-3, is GAGVSQSPSNKVTEKGKDVELRCDPISGHTALYWYRQSLGQGLEFLIYFQGNSAPDKSGLPSDRFSAERTGGSVSTLTIQRTQQEDSAVYLCASSTKTSARTDTQYFGPGTRLTVL.

V gene TRBV19 combines with J gene TRBJ1-1, with D unclear. The V and J ends lost 2 bases and 0 bases respectively, with 19 bases between them. The CDR3 consists of 18 residues. Germline CDR1 LNHDA, CDR2 SQIVND (reference sequence). The CDR3 DNA follows: TGTGCCAGTAGTATAATGTGGCGGAGTCTCGGATTGAACACTGAAGCTTTCTTT. Amino acid sequence: CASSIMWRSLGLNTEAFF.

The chain carries TRBV9 and TRBJ2-5; 11 bases align to TRBD2. Germline V lookup: CDR1 SGDLS, CDR2 YYNGEE. There are 16 residues in the CDR3. The trim removed 2 bases at V and 5 bases at J, leaving 8 bases unmatched. The CDR3 region is CASSVASGGSGETQYF. The DNA for the CDR3 is TGTGCCAGCAGCGTGGCTAGCGGGGGGTCTGGGGAGACCCAGTACTTC.

The J gene is TRBJ2-1, the V gene TRBV7-9, with 8 bases fitting TRBD2. This CDR3 has 16 residues. The junction had 11 bases not matched to a gene; V was cut back by 5 bases and J by 5 bases. Germline V CDR1 and CDR2: SEHNR, FQNEAQ (reference sequence). CDR3 region: CASSPLGAGGHNEQFF. In DNA form, the CDR3 reads TGTGCCAGCAGCCCGCTCGGGGCGGGGGGACACAATGAGCAGTTCTTC.

This chain joins TRBV2 and TRBJ1-1, with a possible D match to TRBD1 (6 bases). V gave up 8 bases and J gave up 1 base, with 14 bases separating them. The length of the CDR3 is 14 residues. Germline V gives CDR1 SNHLY, CDR2 FYNNEI. The chain's CDR3 is CASAIQGGNTEAFF. The CDR3 region has the DNA TGTGCCAGCGCGATACAGGGAGGGAACACTGAAGCTTTCTTT.

This rearrangement joins TRBV6-6 to TRBJ2-2; possibly TRBD2 for D (5 bases). The germline CDR1 and CDR2 sequences are MNHNY and SVGAGI (reference sequence). This CDR3 comprises 16 residues. V lost 4 bases and J lost 7, with 19 bases in between. The CDR3 spells CASSSPSPGSSGELFF. DNA for the CDR3: TGTGCCAGCAGTTCCCCTTCTCCGGGATCGAGCGGGGAGCTGTTTTTT.

This chain uses TRBV7-2 with TRBJ1-5; TRBD1 aligns across 8 bases. CDR1 SGHTA and CDR2 FQGNSA come from the germline V gene. There are 16 residues in the CDR3. The junction had 5 bases not matched to a gene; V was cut back by 3 bases and J by 1 base. CDR3 residues: CASSLDRVLSNQPQHF. The DNA for the CDR3 is TGTGCCAGCAGCTTGGACAGGGTGCTGAGCAATCAGCCCCAGCATTTT.

The count of this clone is one. The same CDR3 arises from other DNA sequences in this sample as well. V is TRBV5-1 and J is TRBJ1-1; D perhaps matches TRBD1 (6 bases). The ends were cut back, 0 bases at V and 0 bases at J, with 9 bases in the middle. The CDR3 extends over 15 amino acids. The germline gives CDR1 SGHRS, CDR2 YFSETQ. CDR3 residues: CASSLGGQLNTEAFF. The CDR3 bases are TGCGCCAGCAGCTTGGGCGGACAGCTGAACACTGAAGCTTTCTTT.

The CDR3 nucleotides read TGTGCCAGCAGCGCAGGAGGGCTCTCAAACTATGGCTACACCTTC. Translation: CASSAGGLSNYGYTF. The genes are TRBV28 and TRBJ1-2; D not resolved. The CDR3 covers 15 residues. V lost 6 bases to trimming and J lost 2 bases, with 16 bases between them. Germline-derived CDR1 and CDR2 are MDHEN and SYDVKM.

This clone was seen just once. The chain recombines TRBV19 with TRBJ1-1; 7 bases line up with TRBD1. The CDR3 contains 15 residues. V shed 3 bases and J 2 bases; nucleotides not matched to a gene: 6. CDR1 LNHDA and CDR2 SQIVND come from the germline V gene (reference sequence). The CDR3 nucleotides are TGTGCCAGTAGTATCAGGGACAGAGATAACACTGAAGCTTTCTTT. Protein product: CASSIRDRDNTEAFF.

The chain uses TRBV19 and TRBJ2-5, with D uncertain. Trimming stripped 0 bases from V and 6 bases from J, with 14 bases between. The germline CDR1 and CDR2 sequences are LNHDA and SQIVND (reference sequence). This CDR3 contains 15 residues. The CDR3 is CASSIDPWTAKTQYF. Here the CDR3 DNA reads TGTGCCAGTAGTATAGATCCGTGGACCGCGAAGACCCAGTACTTC.

The sample holds one count of this clone. V is TRBV2 and J is TRBJ1-2; 10 bases agree with TRBD1. The V gene's germline CDR1 is SNHLY and CDR2 FYNNEI. After removal of 7 bases from V and 5 bases from J, the junction contained 7 bases not matched to a gene. The CDR3 covers 14 residues. The CDR3 loop reads CASNPGQGLYGYTF. In nucleotides, the CDR3 is TGTGCCAGCAACCCGGGACAGGGGTTATATGGCTACACCTTC.

Of note for this clone: Germline is not matched at one junction end, which may reflect a read error. Other DNA sequences of this sample code for an identical CDR3. The V gene is TRBV3-1 (or the pseudogene TRBV3-2), the J gene TRBJ2-7, with 7 nucleotides matching TRBD2. Germline V gene data show CDR1 as LGHDT and CDR2 as YNNKEL (reference sequence). The CDR3 covers 13 residues. CDR3 sequence (DNA): TGTGCCAGCAGCCAGCGGGGGACCTACGAGCAGTATTTC. This codes for CASSQRGTYEQYF.

V usage is TRBV5-1 and J usage is TRBJ2-7; TRBD1 aligns across 8 bases. Germline assignment: CDR1 SGHRS and CDR2 YFSETQ. This CDR3 is built from 13 residues. V lost 4 bases, J lost 6 bases, and 6 bases stayed unmatched. Here the CDR3 reads CASSTGQGGEQYF. DNA for the CDR3: TGCGCCAGCAGCACAGGACAGGGAGGCGAGCAGTACTTC.

The rearrangement links TRBV4-2 to TRBJ2-3; TRBD2 agrees at 11 bases. V was pared by 4 bases and J by 4 bases, with 7 bases of the junction left unmatched. The CDR3 extends over 16 amino acids. CDR1 and CDR2 (germline): LGHNA, YNFKEQ. The CDR3 DNA sequence: TGTGCCAGCAGCCTGCGACTAGCGGGGTGGGCAGATACGCAGTATTTT. It encodes CASSLRLAGWADTQYF.

This clone was observed once. The chain has TRBV7-6 and TRBJ2-2; TRBD1 agrees at 7 bases. Germline V lookup: CDR1 SGHVS, CDR2 FNYEAQ. The CDR3 contains 14 residues. Losses at the gene ends were 4 bases for V and 7 bases for J; bases not matched to a gene: 6. CDR3 amino acids: CASSSGGEFGELFF. In DNA, the CDR3 is TGTGCCAGCAGCTCAGGGGGTGAATTCGGGGAGCTGTTTTTT.

This clone occurred a few times. V usage is TRBV5-4 and J usage is TRBJ1-2, with 7 bases that match TRBD1. The J segment lost 8 bases and the V segment lost 2 bases, leaving 6 bases of the junction unmatched. Germline V CDR1 and CDR2: SGHNT, YYREEE (reference sequence). This CDR3 has 13 amino acids. CDR3 sequence (DNA): TGTGCCAGCAGCTTTACAGGGGAAAGCGGCTACACCTTC. Its protein is CASSFTGESGYTF.

This chain joins TRBV3-1 (or the pseudogene TRBV3-2) and TRBJ1-4; possibly TRBD1 for D (5 bases). Germline CDR1 LGHDT, CDR2 YNNKEL (reference sequence). The V end was cut by 1 base, the J end by 3 bases, with 18 bases between. CDR3 size: 18 residues. The CDR3 nucleotides read TGTGCCAGCAGCCAAGCTCAATGGAGGGGAGAAGCTAATGAAAAACTGTTTTTT. Translated, it gives CASSQAQWRGEANEKLFF.

The genes are TRBV19 and TRBJ1-5; D remains ambiguous. CDR1 is LNHDA and CDR2 is SQIVND in the germline V gene (reference sequence). The CDR3 has 12 amino acids. V was cut by 4 bases and J by 10 bases, with 11 bases left in between. The CDR3 DNA sequence: TGTGCCAGTAGTAAGGTCGGGAAACCCCAGCATTTT. This gives the protein CASSKVGKPQHF.

This chain joins TRBV7-9 and TRBJ1-5; possibly TRBD1 for D (5 bases). CDR3 length equals 15 residues. Germline V gives CDR1 SEHNR, CDR2 FQNEAQ (reference sequence). Between the trimmed V and J ends, which lost 5 bases and 0 bases, there was a span of 11 bases. CDR3 nucleotide sequence: TGTGCCAGCAGCACGGACACGAATAGCAATCAGCCCCAGCATTTT. Its protein product is CASSTDTNSNQPQHF. Complete variable domain (other parts from reference TRBV7-9 and TRBJ1-5): DTGVSQNPRHKITKRGQNVTFRCDPISEHNRLYWYRQTLGQGPEFLTYFQNEAQLEKSRLLSDRFSAERPKGSFSTLEIQRTEQGDSAMYLCASSTDTNSNQPQHFGDGTRLSIL.

V and J are TRBV9 and TRBJ1-2; a weak D match, TRBD1 (5 bases). Trimming removed 4 bases from V and 7 bases from J, with 17 bases in between. Germline values: CDR1 SGDLS, CDR2 YYNGEE. This CDR3 spans 14 amino acids. The CDR3 sequence: CASSSGTWASGYTF. CDR3 DNA sequence: TGTGCCAGCAGCTCAGGGACGTGGGCCTCTGGCTACACCTTC.